This TCR beta chain was obtained from a study of Ad26.COV2.S vaccination and SARS-CoV-2 variants. The treatment was: approximately 18 received Ad26.COV2.S at low or high dose, single or two shots; several received placebo; per-sample allocation not given. Specimen acquisition occurred on day 63 following the initial vaccine or placebo injection. The study used a vaccine consisting of an Ad26 vector that expressed Wuhan-strain SARS-CoV-2 spike. Here immunoSEQ multiplex PCR was the method, and the copy in TCRdb shows in-frame clones only, minus some. Among some 320,000 clones, around 85% were seen once, and the ten largest hold roughly 2%. Germline assignment: CDR1 SGHVS and CDR2 FQNEAQ. V was pared by 2 bases and J by 5 bases, with 13 bases of the junction left unmatched. This CDR3 is 17 amino acids long. Whole-study findings and limits: People given the vaccine had a wider spike-specific TCR breadth than placebo recipients did. Whether participants received vaccine or placebo, their non-spike TCR breadth was similar.

A note on this clone: Its antigen remains unknown.

The V call is TRBV7-8, the J call TRBJ2-5; 8 positions agree with TRBD2. The sequencing used peripheral blood, collected in a trial of Ad26.COV2.S vaccine versus placebo. The sequence came from a person between 18 and 65 years old who received the Ad26.COV2.S COVID-19 vaccine or a placebo. The CDR3 sequence is CASSLNLAGGRGETQYF. In DNA form, the CDR3 reads TGTGCCAGCAGCTTAAATCTCGCGGGGGGCCGGGGGGAGACCCAGTACTTC.